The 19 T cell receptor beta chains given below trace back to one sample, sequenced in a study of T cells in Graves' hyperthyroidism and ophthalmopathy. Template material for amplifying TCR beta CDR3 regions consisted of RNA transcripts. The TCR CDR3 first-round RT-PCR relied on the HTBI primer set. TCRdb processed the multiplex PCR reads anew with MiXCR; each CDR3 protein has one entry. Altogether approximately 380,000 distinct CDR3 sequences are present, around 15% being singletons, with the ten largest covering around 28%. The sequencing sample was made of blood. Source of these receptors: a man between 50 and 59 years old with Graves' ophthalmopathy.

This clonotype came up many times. CDR3 sequence (DNA): TGTGCCAGCAGCCTACGGACAGGGGACACCGGGGAGCTGTTTTTT. This sequence encodes CASSLRTGDTGELFF. The chain employs TRBV7-9 and TRBJ2-2; 9 bases align to TRBD1. Germline CDR1 is SEHNR and CDR2 is FQNEAQ (reference sequence). The CDR3 consists of 15 residues. After removal of 5 bases from V and 3 bases from J, the junction contained 4 bases not matched to a gene.

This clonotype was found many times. CDR3 in amino acids: CASSRSPTGYTGELFF. The CDR3 nucleotides are TGTGCCAGCAGTCGAAGCCCGACAGGGTACACCGGGGAGCTGTTTTTT. The genes are TRBV28 and TRBJ2-2, with 7 bases that match TRBD1. Looked up from germline, CDR1 is MDHEN and CDR2 is SYDVKM. This CDR3 contains 16 residues. J lost 3 bases, V lost 5 bases, and 9 bases had no gene match.

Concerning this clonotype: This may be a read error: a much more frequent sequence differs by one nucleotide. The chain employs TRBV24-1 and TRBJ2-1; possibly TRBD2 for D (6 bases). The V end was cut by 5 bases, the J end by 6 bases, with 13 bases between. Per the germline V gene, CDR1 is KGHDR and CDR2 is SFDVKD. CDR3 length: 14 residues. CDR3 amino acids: CATSGLRGANEQFF. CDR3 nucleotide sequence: TGTGCCACCAGTGGTTTACGCGGGGCCAATGAGCAGTTCTTC.

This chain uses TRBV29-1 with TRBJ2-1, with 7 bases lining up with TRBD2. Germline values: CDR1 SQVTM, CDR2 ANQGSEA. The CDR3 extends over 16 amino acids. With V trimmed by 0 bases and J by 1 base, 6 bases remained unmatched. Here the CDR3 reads CSVEDLLASSYNEQFF. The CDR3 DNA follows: TGCAGCGTTGAAGATCTACTAGCGAGTTCCTACAATGAGCAGTTCTTC.

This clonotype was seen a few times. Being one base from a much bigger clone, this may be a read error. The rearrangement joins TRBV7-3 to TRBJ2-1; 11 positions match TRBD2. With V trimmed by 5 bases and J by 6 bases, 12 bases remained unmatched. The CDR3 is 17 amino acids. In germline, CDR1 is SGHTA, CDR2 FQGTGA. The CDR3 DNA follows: TGTGCCAGCAGCCCCAATTATTTTGGACTAGCGGGCAATGAGCAGTTCTTC. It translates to CASSPNYFGLAGNEQFF.

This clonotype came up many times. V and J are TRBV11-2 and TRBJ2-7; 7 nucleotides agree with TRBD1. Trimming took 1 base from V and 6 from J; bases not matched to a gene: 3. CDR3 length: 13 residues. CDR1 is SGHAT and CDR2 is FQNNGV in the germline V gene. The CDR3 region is CASSLGQGFEQYF. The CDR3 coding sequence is TGTGCCAGCAGCTTAGGACAGGGATTCGAGCAGTACTTC.

Here the CDR3 DNA reads TGTGCCAGCAGCTTACGAGGGGACCCTGAAGCTTTCTTT. Its translation is CASSLRGDPEAFF. The genes are TRBV13 and TRBJ1-1; possible D gene TRBD1, 5 bases. The V gene's germline CDR1 is PRHDT and CDR2 FYEKMQ (reference sequence). The CDR3 runs 13 residues. The V end was cut by 2 bases, the J end by 6 bases, with 10 bases between.

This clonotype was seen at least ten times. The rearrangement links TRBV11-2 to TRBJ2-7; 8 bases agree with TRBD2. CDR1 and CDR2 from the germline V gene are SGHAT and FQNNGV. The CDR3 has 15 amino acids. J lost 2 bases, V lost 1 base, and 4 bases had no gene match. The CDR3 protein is CASSLVELAAYEQYF. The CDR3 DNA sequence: TGTGCCAGCAGCTTAGTGGAACTAGCGGCCTACGAGCAGTACTTC.

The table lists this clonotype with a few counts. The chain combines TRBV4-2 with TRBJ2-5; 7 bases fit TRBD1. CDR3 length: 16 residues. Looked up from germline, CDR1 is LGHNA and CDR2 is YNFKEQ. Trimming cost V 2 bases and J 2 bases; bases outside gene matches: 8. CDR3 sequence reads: CASSQPGQSIQETQYF. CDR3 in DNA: TGTGCCAGCAGCCAACCGGGACAGAGTATTCAAGAGACCCAGTACTTC.

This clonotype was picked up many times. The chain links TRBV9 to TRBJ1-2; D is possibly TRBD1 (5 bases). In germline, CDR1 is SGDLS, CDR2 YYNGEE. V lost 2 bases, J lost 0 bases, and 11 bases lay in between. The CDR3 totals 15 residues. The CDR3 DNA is TGTGCCAGCAGCGTCGCAGGGTCAGCTAACTATGGCTACACCTTC. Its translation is CASSVAGSANYGYTF.

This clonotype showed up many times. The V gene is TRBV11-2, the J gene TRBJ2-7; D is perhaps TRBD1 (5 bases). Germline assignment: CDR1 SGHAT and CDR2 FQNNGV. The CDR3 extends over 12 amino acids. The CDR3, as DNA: TGTGCTCTCTACCAGGGTGGGCACGAGCAGTACTTC. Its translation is CALYQGGHEQYF.

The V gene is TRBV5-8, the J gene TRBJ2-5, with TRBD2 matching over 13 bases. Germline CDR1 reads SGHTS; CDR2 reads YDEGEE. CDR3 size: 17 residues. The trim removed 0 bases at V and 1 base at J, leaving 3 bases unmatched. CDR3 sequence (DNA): TGTGCCAGCAGCTTGGGACTAGCGGGAGGCGGCCAAGAGACCCAGTACTTC. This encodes CASSLGLAGGGQETQYF. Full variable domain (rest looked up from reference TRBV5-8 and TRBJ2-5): EAGVTQSPTHLIKTRGQQATLRCSPISGHTSVYWYQQALGLGLQFLLWYDEGEERNRGNFPPRFSGRQFPNYSSELNVNALELEDSALYLCASSLGLAGGGQETQYFGPGTRLLVL.

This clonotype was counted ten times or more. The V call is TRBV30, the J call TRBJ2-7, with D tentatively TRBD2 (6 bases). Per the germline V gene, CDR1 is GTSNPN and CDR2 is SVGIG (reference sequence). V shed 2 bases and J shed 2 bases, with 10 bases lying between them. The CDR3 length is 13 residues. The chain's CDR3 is CAWSFGGTYEQYF. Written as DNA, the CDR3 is TGTGCCTGGAGTTTTGGCGGGACCTACGAGCAGTACTTC.

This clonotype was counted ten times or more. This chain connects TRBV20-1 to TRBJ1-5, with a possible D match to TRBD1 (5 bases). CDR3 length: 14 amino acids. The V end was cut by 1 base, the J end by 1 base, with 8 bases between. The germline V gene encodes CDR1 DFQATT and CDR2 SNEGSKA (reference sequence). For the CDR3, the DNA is TGCAGTGCTAGAGTGGAGGGGAGCAATCAGCCCCAGCATTTT. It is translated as CSARVEGSNQPQHF.

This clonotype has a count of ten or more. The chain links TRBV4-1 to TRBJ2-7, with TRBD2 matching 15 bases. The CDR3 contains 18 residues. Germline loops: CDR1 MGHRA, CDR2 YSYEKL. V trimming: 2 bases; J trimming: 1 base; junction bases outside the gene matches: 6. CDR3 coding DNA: TGCGCCAGCAGCCAAAGGGGACTAGCGGGAGGACGGTCCTACGAGCAGTACTTC. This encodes CASSQRGLAGGRSYEQYF.

The CDR3 reads CAWTKGQGSDTEAFF. CDR3 coding DNA: TGTGCCTGGACCAAAGGACAGGGATCGGACACTGAAGCTTTCTTT. The chain uses TRBV30 and TRBJ1-1; 8 bases are a match to TRBD1. Trimming cost V 4 bases and J 3 bases; bases outside gene matches: 10. CDR1 GTSNPN and CDR2 SVGIG come from the germline V gene (reference sequence). The CDR3 is made up of 15 amino acids.

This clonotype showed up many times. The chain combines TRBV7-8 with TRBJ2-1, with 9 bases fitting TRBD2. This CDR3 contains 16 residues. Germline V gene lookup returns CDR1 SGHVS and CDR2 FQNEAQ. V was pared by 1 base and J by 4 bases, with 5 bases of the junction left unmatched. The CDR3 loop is CASSLVAGAGYNEQFF. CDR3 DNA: TGTGCCAGCAGCTTAGTAGCGGGAGCTGGGTACAATGAGCAGTTCTTC.

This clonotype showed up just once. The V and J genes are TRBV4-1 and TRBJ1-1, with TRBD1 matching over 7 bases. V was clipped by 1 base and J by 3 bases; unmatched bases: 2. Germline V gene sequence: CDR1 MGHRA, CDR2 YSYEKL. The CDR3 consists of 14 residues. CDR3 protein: CASSQADRDTEAFF. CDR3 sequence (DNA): TGCGCCAGCAGCCAAGCCGACAGGGACACTGAAGCTTTCTTT.

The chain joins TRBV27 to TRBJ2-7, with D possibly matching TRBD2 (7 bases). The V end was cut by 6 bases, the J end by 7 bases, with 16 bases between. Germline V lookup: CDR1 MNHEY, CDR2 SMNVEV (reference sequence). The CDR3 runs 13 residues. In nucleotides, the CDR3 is TGTGCCAGCAGGAGGGGGGGCCTAGAGGAGCAGTACTTC. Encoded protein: CASRRGGLEEQYF.